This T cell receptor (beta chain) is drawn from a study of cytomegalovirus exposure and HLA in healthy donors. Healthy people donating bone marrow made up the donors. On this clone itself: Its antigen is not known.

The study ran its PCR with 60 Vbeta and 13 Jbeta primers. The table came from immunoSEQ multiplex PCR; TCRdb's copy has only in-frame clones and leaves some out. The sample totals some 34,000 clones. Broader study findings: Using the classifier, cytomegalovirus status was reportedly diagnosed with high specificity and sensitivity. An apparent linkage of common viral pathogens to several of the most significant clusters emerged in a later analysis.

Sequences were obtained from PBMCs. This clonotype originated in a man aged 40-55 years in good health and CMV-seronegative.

CDR3 residues: CASSQDRGAKQPQHF. In DNA form, the CDR3 reads TGCGCCAGCAGCCAAGATCGGGGGGCGAAACAGCCCCAGCATTTT. The genes are TRBV4-1 and TRBJ1-5, with a tentative D call TRBD1 (6 bases). V was pared by 0 bases and J by 7 bases, with 13 bases between. CDR3 length equals 15 residues. The germline V gene has CDR1 MGHRA and CDR2 YSYEKL.